This T cell receptor (beta chain) derives from a study of blood T cell repertoires in COVID-19. As for the study in general: Collection of acute and convalescent COVID-19 samples took place in the United States, Italy and Spain. PBMCs, B-cell-depleted T cells, or T cells were the source of the cDNA or gDNA that made up the material.

The CDR3 covers 15 residues. Germline values: CDR1 MGHRA, CDR2 YSYEKL. Trimming stripped 0 bases from V and 3 bases from J, with 12 bases between. Authors' processing steps: Counts of nucleated cells, estimated from reference gene primer amplification, were obtained. The repertoire was sequenced with immunoSEQ multiplex PCR; TCRdb's copy has only in-frame clones and lacks some. The V and J calls and clone size were taken over from that table, and D and trimming were inferred from the DNA. The profile covers roughly 330,000 clones, with around 86% appearing a single time and around 1.5% taken by the ten largest.

The sample taken for sequencing was peripheral blood. V gene TRBV4-1 combines with J gene TRBJ2-7, with D possibly TRBD1 on 7 matching bases. This receptor was obtained from a woman in her forties or fifties with acute or convalescent COVID-19. CDR3 protein: CASSQDRRGDYEQYF. As DNA, the CDR3 is TGCGCCAGCAGCCAAGATCGCAGGGGGGACTACGAGCAGTACTTC.